One sample yielded the 30 T cell receptor beta chains listed below, sequenced in a study of naive and memory T cell subsets. TCR cDNA received a 3' ligated oligonucleotide that carried a UMI. Four PCR rounds used nested alpha and beta constant region primers plus the SP2 primer. In TCRdb, the 5' RACE reads were re-called with MiXCR into one record per CDR3 protein. The sample lists tens of thousands of distinct CDR3 sequences, roughly 7% occurring once. All receptors come from a male donor in good health.

Here the CDR3 DNA reads TGTGCCAGCAGTTTTGGGATCCAACCCACAGATACGCAGTATTTT. Protein: CASSFGIQPTDTQYF. This sequence joins TRBV28 and TRBJ2-3, with unresolved D. CDR1 and CDR2 (germline): MDHEN, SYDVKM. The CDR3 sequence is 15 residues long. The V and J ends lost 3 bases and 2 bases respectively, with 12 bases between them. Full variable domain (outside the CDR3, taken from reference TRBV28 and TRBJ2-3): DVKVTQSSRYLVKRTGEKVFLECVQDMDHENMFWYRQDPGLGLRLIYFSYDVKMKEKGDIPEGYSVSREKKERFSLILESASTNQTSMYLCASSFGIQPTDTQYFGPGTRLTVL.

This clonotype was seen only a few times. The chain uses TRBV18 and TRBJ1-5; 7 nucleotides match TRBD1. CDR3 length equals 17 residues. V shed 4 bases and J 0 bases; nucleotides not matched to a gene: 9. Germline V CDR1 and CDR2: KGHSH, LQKENI. The CDR3 DNA is TGTGCCAGCTCACTACCGACAGGGTCCTATAGCAATCAGCCCCAGCATTTT. Its translation: CASSLPTGSYSNQPQHF.

This clonotype occurred many times. The chain has TRBV18 and TRBJ1-2; D might be TRBD1 (5 bases). Looked up from germline, CDR1 is KGHSH and CDR2 is LQKENI. The V gene lost 0 bases and the J gene lost 2 bases, with 7 bases spanning the gap. The CDR3 sequence is 14 residues long. CDR3 nucleotide sequence: TGTGCCAGCTCACCACCGGGACCGAACTATGGCTACACCTTC. It specifies CASSPPGPNYGYTF.

This clonotype was detected ten times or more. V is TRBV11-2 and J is TRBJ2-2, with TRBD2 matching 8 bases. Germline CDR1 reads SGHAT; CDR2 reads FQNNGV. After removal of 6 bases from V and 5 bases from J, the junction contained 11 bases not matched to a gene. This CDR3 spans 16 amino acids. CDR3 sequence reads: CASSQRTSGATGELFF. In nucleotides, the CDR3 is TGTGCCAGCAGTCAACGAACTAGCGGAGCTACCGGGGAGCTGTTTTTT.

Many counts were recorded for this clonotype. The rearrangement uses TRBV5-1 and TRBJ1-2; D not certain. V lost 6 bases and J 6 bases, leaving 12 bases between the germline ends. Germline V lookup: CDR1 SGHRS, CDR2 YFSETQ. This CDR3 comprises 12 residues. Here the CDR3 reads CASMEGWDGYTF. DNA of the CDR3: TGCGCCAGCATGGAGGGTTGGGATGGCTACACCTTC.

V is TRBV19 and J is TRBJ2-7; D ambiguous. The CDR3 contains 11 residues. V was shortened by 11 bases and J by 3 bases, with 11 bases between the two germline ends. Germline CDR1 LNHDA, CDR2 SQIVND (reference sequence). This chain's CDR3 is CARNSSYEQYF. CDR3 nucleotides: TGTGCCCGAAACTCGAGCTACGAGCAGTACTTC.

The chain couples TRBV5-1 to TRBJ2-3; the D is unclear. Germline CDR1 SGHRS, CDR2 YFSETQ. Trimming left V 0 bases short and J 8 bases short, with 7 bases between. The CDR3 is 12 residues long. The CDR3 loop is CASSLEVGTQYF. Here the CDR3 DNA reads TGCGCCAGCAGCTTGGAGGTTGGTACGCAGTATTTT.

This clonotype was observed many times. The V and J genes are TRBV20-1 and TRBJ2-3, with D uncertain. CDR1 is DFQATT and CDR2 is SNEGSKA in the germline V gene (reference sequence). CDR3 length equals 13 residues. V dropped 4 bases and J dropped 4 bases, with 12 bases sitting between them. CDR3 sequence (DNA): TGCAGTGCTACAAAAAGATTCGCAGATACGCAGTATTTT. It specifies CSATKRFADTQYF.

This clonotype occurred many times. The chain employs TRBV3-1 and TRBJ2-3; 7 nucleotides align to TRBD2. V dropped 0 bases and J dropped 7; count of bases not matched to a gene: 7. The V gene's germline CDR1 is LGHDT and CDR2 YNNKEL (reference sequence). There are 15 residues in the CDR3. CDR3 protein: CASSQDILARHTQYF. The CDR3 DNA reads as TGTGCCAGCAGCCAAGACATACTAGCGCGCCATACGCAGTATTTT.

This clonotype was counted at least ten times. This chain joins TRBV7-9 and TRBJ2-7; maybe TRBD1 (5 bases). This CDR3 comprises 13 residues. V was clipped by 6 bases and J by 0 bases, with 9 bases between them. CDR1 and CDR2 (germline): SEHNR, FQNEAQ (reference sequence). DNA for the CDR3: TGTGCCAGCAGTTCCAGGGACTCCTACGAGCAGTACTTC. Residues: CASSSRDSYEQYF.

This clonotype was seen more than once but under ten times. The chain joins TRBV6-5 to TRBJ2-7; D not certain. The CDR3 length is 15 residues. CDR1 is MNHEY and CDR2 is SVGAGI in the germline V gene. Trimming stripped 4 bases from V and 4 bases from J, with 17 bases between. DNA of the CDR3: TGTGCCAGCAGTTTGGGGTCCGGCGGTTCGTACGAGCAGTACTTC. This gives the protein CASSLGSGGSYEQYF.

This clonotype has a handful of counts. The chain recombines TRBV19 with TRBJ1-1; 8 bases map to TRBD1. CDR3 length: 15 amino acids. Trimming at V came to 7 bases and at J to 3 bases, leaving 10 bases not matched to a gene. CDR1 LNHDA and CDR2 SQIVND come from the germline V gene (reference sequence). CDR3 in amino acids: CASNTANRGYTEAFF. DNA of the CDR3: TGTGCCAGTAACACCGCCAACAGGGGGTACACTGAAGCTTTCTTT.

This clonotype was found many times. The chain links TRBV7-6 to TRBJ2-1; D remains ambiguous. CDR1 and CDR2 from the germline V gene are SGHVS and FNYEAQ. There are 14 residues in the CDR3. Trimming left V 2 bases short and J 2 bases short, with 7 bases between. CDR3 loop: CASSLSQAYNEQFF. The DNA for the CDR3 is TGTGCCAGCAGCTTATCCCAAGCCTACAATGAGCAGTTCTTC.

The rearrangement uses TRBV20-1 and TRBJ2-6; D not certain. Trimming shortened V by 3 bases and J by 0 bases, and 6 bases separated the two germline ends. In germline, CDR1 is DFQATT, CDR2 SNEGSKA (reference sequence). The CDR3 contains 14 residues. CDR3 amino acids: CSARKVSGANVLTF. The CDR3 region has the DNA TGCAGTGCTAGGAAAGTCTCTGGGGCCAACGTCCTGACTTTC.

The CDR3 bases are TGTGCCAGTAGTATCCCAGGGGCGGCCGGGGAGCTGTTTTTT. Amino acid sequence: CASSIPGAAGELFF. The chain joins TRBV19 to TRBJ2-2; maybe TRBD1 (6 bases). Trimming stripped 3 bases from V and 6 bases from J, with 11 bases between. The CDR3 extends over 14 amino acids. CDR1 is LNHDA, CDR2 SQIVND, per germline (reference sequence).

The table lists this clonotype with many counts. The rearrangement joins TRBV20-1 to TRBJ2-3, with 8 bases that match TRBD1. CDR1 and CDR2 (germline): DFQATT, SNEGSKA (reference sequence). The V gene end was trimmed by 2 bases and the J gene end by 6 bases; junction bases not matched to a gene: 7. The CDR3 extends over 14 amino acids. CDR3 nucleotide sequence: TGCAGTGCTAGATCGCCGACAGGGGTGGATACGCAGTATTTT. Translating it yields CSARSPTGVDTQYF.

The sample holds many counts of this clonotype. CDR3 sequence (DNA): TGTGCCAGCAGTGAAGGGTGGGCAATAGAGACCCAGTACTTC. This gives the protein CASSEGWAIETQYF. This rearrangement joins TRBV6-1 to TRBJ2-5, with D unclear. Germline loops: CDR1 MNHNS, CDR2 SASEGT. This CDR3 has 14 residues. V was shortened by 1 base and J by 4 bases, with 10 bases between the two germline ends.

The chain combines TRBV5-1 with TRBJ1-4; maybe TRBD1 (5 bases). The CDR3 spans 15 residues. CDR1 SGHRS and CDR2 YFSETQ come from the germline V gene. V dropped 4 bases and J dropped 4 bases, with 14 bases sitting between them. CDR3 DNA: TGCGCCAGCAGCCCGACAGAAAACTTTAATGAAAAACTGTTTTTT. The encoded protein is CASSPTENFNEKLFF.

This clonotype occurred a few times. This sequence joins TRBV5-6 and TRBJ2-3; weak D call: TRBD1 (5 bases). V was trimmed by 0 bases and J by 3 bases, leaving 14 bases between them. Germline CDR1 reads SGHDT; CDR2 reads YYEEEE. The CDR3 sequence is 16 residues long. The CDR3 protein is CASSLGGPPGTDTQYF. CDR3 nucleotide sequence: TGTGCCAGCAGCTTGGGGGGCCCCCCAGGAACAGATACGCAGTATTTT.

In its sample, this clonotype was seen a few times. The chain joins TRBV29-1 to TRBJ2-1, with D possibly TRBD2 on 5 matching bases. Germline V gene data show CDR1 as SQVTM and CDR2 as ANQGSEA. CDR3 length: 14 amino acids. V lost 4 bases and J 4 bases, leaving 14 bases between the germline ends. Written as DNA, the CDR3 is TGCAGCGTTGGGAGGTCCGAGGGATACAATGAGCAGTTCTTC. Translating gives CSVGRSEGYNEQFF.

The sample holds a few counts of this clonotype. V is TRBV6-1 and J is TRBJ2-1; 10 bases are shared with TRBD2. V trimming: 4 bases; J trimming: 6 bases; junction bases outside the gene matches: 9. This CDR3 contains 16 residues. CDR1 and CDR2 from the germline V gene are MNHNS and SASEGT. The CDR3 loop is CASSGPAGGVPNEQFF. The CDR3 DNA reads as TGTGCCAGCAGTGGACCAGCGGGAGGGGTCCCCAATGAGCAGTTCTTC.

This clonotype was seen only a few times. The chain uses TRBV20-1 and TRBJ2-1; perhaps TRBD1 as D (6 bases). The germline V and J ends were trimmed by 3 bases and 6 bases, with 18 bases remaining between them. Germline V CDR1 and CDR2: DFQATT, SNEGSKA (reference sequence). The length of the CDR3 is 15 residues. This chain's CDR3 is CSARRAGVTSNEQFF. CDR3 nucleotide sequence: TGCAGTGCTAGGCGCGCAGGGGTTACAAGCAATGAGCAGTTCTTC.

This clonotype has a handful of counts. The V gene is TRBV25-1, the J gene TRBJ2-3; perhaps TRBD1 as D (5 bases). CDR1 is MGHDK, CDR2 SYGVNS, per germline. CDR3 size: 14 residues. With 1 base removed from V and 6 bases from J, the gap between germline ends came to 11 bases. The CDR3 sequence: CASSEWGLGDTQYF. CDR3 sequence (DNA): TGTGCCAGCAGTGAATGGGGCCTGGGGGATACGCAGTATTTT.

About this clonotype: One end of the junction does not line up with germline, which may come from a read error. The chain joins TRBV7-9 to TRBJ1-3, with 8 bases that match TRBD1. The CDR3 is 16 residues long. The V gene's germline CDR1 is SEHNR and CDR2 FQNEAQ (reference sequence). The CDR3 DNA is TGTGGCAGCAGCGGAGACAGGGGTGGCTCTGGAAACACCATATATTTT. It encodes CGSSGDRGGSGNTIYF.

This rearrangement joins TRBV7-8 to TRBJ1-2; no clear D. V was clipped by 1 base and J by 3 bases, with 15 bases between them. The CDR3 is 16 amino acids. Germline CDR1 is SGHVS and CDR2 is FQNEAQ. CDR3 coding DNA: TGTGCCAGCAGCTTAGAGGGCAGGATATTTGACTATGGCTACACCTTC. Its protein is CASSLEGRIFDYGYTF.

The sample holds a few counts of this clonotype. This chain joins TRBV11-2 and TRBJ2-1; no reliable D call. Trimming took off 1 base at V and 5 bases at J, with 18 bases between the two ends. Germline assignment: CDR1 SGHAT and CDR2 FQNNGV. This CDR3 is 17 amino acids long. CDR3 amino acids: CASSLVRGARSNNEQFF. The CDR3 nucleotides read TGTGCCAGCAGCTTAGTACGCGGAGCTAGGTCGAACAATGAGCAGTTCTTC.

This clonotype showed up just a few times. The chain joins TRBV6-5 to TRBJ2-7; no reliable D call. The length of the CDR3 is 15 residues. Looked up from germline, CDR1 is MNHEY and CDR2 is SVGAGI. V was pared by 0 bases and J by 4 bases, with 13 bases between. The CDR3 sequence: CASSYSLAASYEQYF. In DNA, the CDR3 is TGTGCCAGCAGTTACTCGTTGGCGGCATCTTACGAGCAGTACTTC.

This clonotype was detected ten times or more. V usage is TRBV20-1 and J usage is TRBJ2-4; a possible D gene is TRBD1 (6 bases). Between the trimmed V and J ends, which lost 0 bases and 14 bases, there was a span of 17 bases. Germline V lookup: CDR1 DFQATT, CDR2 SNEGSKA (reference sequence). The CDR3 has 13 residues. CDR3 residues: CSARDRDTNHEYF. CDR3 bases: TGCAGTGCTAGAGATAGGGACACAAATCACGAGTACTTC.

V usage is TRBV6-1 and J usage is TRBJ2-5; D tentatively fits TRBD1 or TRBD2 (6 bases each). Per the germline V gene, CDR1 is MNHNS and CDR2 is SASEGT. This CDR3 contains 11 residues. The germline V and J ends were trimmed by 7 bases and 5 bases, with 8 bases remaining between them. The CDR3 loop reads CASIGGETQYF. CDR3 bases: TGTGCCAGCATAGGGGGGGAGACCCAGTACTTC.

This clonotype has just a few counts. V gene TRBV3-1 combines with J gene TRBJ1-6, with D maybe TRBD1 (6 bases). V was trimmed by 1 base and J by 9 bases, leaving 13 bases between them. The germline gives CDR1 LGHDT, CDR2 YNNKEL (reference sequence). This CDR3 contains 15 residues. CDR3 in amino acids: CASSQGDLQGSPLHF. In DNA form, the CDR3 reads TGTGCCAGCAGCCAAGGAGACCTACAGGGTTCACCCCTCCACTTT.